This TCR beta chain is from a study of T cell repertoires in cytomegalovirus infection. Study-wide background: Public TCR beta signatures provided an indication of both CMV infection and a matching HLA type. Notes on the study in general: The response measured ex vivo was dominated by TCR beta clonotypes (HLA-C-restricted and CMV-specific).

The table lists this clonotype with a few counts. The antigen is not known. TCRdb passed the reads through MiXCR, listing each CDR3 protein once. The table includes around 130,000 distinct CDR3 sequences, roughly 9% detected once. The CDR3 loop spans 15 amino acids. The ends were cut back, 6 bases at V and 1 base at J, with 19 bases in the middle. Germline V lookup: CDR1 SQVTM, CDR2 ANQGSEA. The TCR originated in a human donor in good health (CMV status not recorded). Some clones in this sample may be carry-over from other donors' samples. The chain uses TRBV29-1 and TRBJ2-7; D might be TRBD2 (7 bases). The material sequenced was PBMCs. CDR3 region: CSVGRPGGLSYEQYF. CDR3 coding DNA: TGCAGCGTGGGGAGACCGGGGGGCCTTTCCTACGAGCAGTACTTC.